The clone carrying this TCR beta chain came up a few times. Germline assignment: CDR1 SQVTM and CDR2 ANQGSEA. The V end lost 6 bases, the J end lost 8 bases, and 13 bases lay between the germline ends. This CDR3 region has 11 residues. The sample comes from a study of regulatory T cells in long-lasting Graves disease. As to time point: newly diagnosed GD, antithyroid drugs for less than 3 months. RNA extracted from PBMCs served as the sequencing template. The authors diagnosed Graves' disease using American Thyroid Association guidelines. Building the TCR beta libraries relied on iRepertoire HTBI primers, and CDR3 regions underwent Arm-PCR. TCRdb re-called the multiplex PCR reads with MiXCR, one entry per CDR3 protein. The sample has 400,000 to 500,000 distinct CDR3 sequences; roughly 15% are singletons. The sample was also reused in another study, on T cells in Graves' hyperthyroidism and ophthalmopathy. From that study: Most clonotypes that expanded in the thyroid above 0.001 also showed up in blood.

The sequence was collected from a woman between 18 and 29 years old with Graves disease. V gene TRBV29-1 combines with J gene TRBJ1-1; a weak D match, TRBD1 (5 bases). The sequenced sample was peripheral blood mononuclear cells (PBMCs), obtained at new diagnosis, from a patient treated with antithyroid drugs. Here the CDR3 DNA reads TGCAGCGTGGGTGGAGGGGCCGAAGCTTTCTTT. Its protein product is CSVGGGAEAFF.